These T cell receptor beta chains were read from a single sample in a study of shared clonotypes between healthy human individuals. Assay: immunoSEQ multiplex PCR; the TCRdb copy retains only in-frame clones and omits some. The data hold some 2.1 million clones, with 85% to 95% observed a single time. Sample: naive CD4+ T cells sorted from blood. The receptors stem from a man aged 18 to 30 in good health. The CDR3 runs from the conserved cysteine through the conserved F or W. D genes are given only for firm matches. A row's size may be missing; if present it is once, few, many or a size class.

d_call	j_call	clone_size	cdr3_length	v_call	cdr3_nt	cdr3_aa
NA	TRBJ2-7	NA	15	TRBV6-1	TGTGCCAGCAGTGTCGAGCGGGCAGACTCCTACGAGCAGTACTTC	CASSVERADSYEQYF
NA	TRBJ1-1	NA	14	TRBV28	TGTGCCAGCCTTCGAGGGGTTGGGCGAACTGAAGCTTTCTTT	CASLRGVGRTEAFF
NA	TRBJ2-2	once	13	TRBV5-1	TGCGCCAGCAAGGACGAGAACACCGGGGAGCTGTTTTTT	CASKDENTGELFF
NA	TRBJ2-5	NA	13	TRBV19	TGTGCCAGTAGTTGGGCGGATAAAGAGACCCAGTACTTC	CASSWADKETQYF
TRBD1	TRBJ1-4	NA	15	TRBV28	TGTGCCAGCAGTTTAAACAGGGGAATAAGGGAAAAACTGTTTTTT	CASSLNRGIREKLFF
TRBD2	TRBJ2-6	NA	19	TRBV5-1	TGCGCCAGCAGCTTAAGACTAGCGGGAGGTGCTTGGGGGGCCAACGTCCTGACTTTC	CASSLRLAGGAWGANVLTF
NA	TRBJ1-5	NA	14	TRBV15	TGTGCCACCAGCAGGGCAGGAGGGAATCAGCCCCAGCATTTT	CATSRAGGNQPQHF
NA	TRBJ1-6	NA	13	TRBV28	TGTGCCAGCAGTTTAGGTGGGACTTCACCCCTCCACTTT	CASSLGGTSPLHF
NA	TRBJ2-6	once	16	TRBV2	TGTGCCAGCAGTGCCGGGGGATTCTCTGGGGCCAACGTCCTGACTTTC	CASSAGGFSGANVLTF
TRBD1	TRBJ2-2	NA	15	TRBV4-1	TGCGCCAGCAGCTCAGGGACAGCCAACACCGGGGAGCTGTTTTTT	CASSSGTANTGELFF
NA	TRBJ2-5	NA	15	TRBV5-1	TGCGCCAGCAGCGGGGGGACCCTCCCTCAAGAGACCCAGTACTTC	CASSGGTLPQETQYF
NA	TRBJ1-5	NA	14	TRBV30	TGTGCCTGGAGTACGGGGCGATCCCAGGGGCCCCAGCATTTT	CAWSTGRSQGPQHF
NA	TRBJ2-3	NA	13	TRBV18	TGTGCCAGCTCACCACCGGGGCCAGATACGCAGTATTTT	CASSPPGPDTQYF
TRBD1	TRBJ1-4	NA	15	TRBV28	TGTGCCAGCACCGAACCGGGACAGGGGGGTGAAAAACTGTTTTTT	CASTEPGQGGEKLFF
NA	TRBJ2-5	NA	13	TRBV28	TGTGCCAGCATCCAGGCAGGGGGGGAGACCCAGTACTTC	CASIQAGGETQYF
NA	TRBJ2-2	NA	15	TRBV6-1	TGTGCCAGCAGGCAGGGGACCGCGAACACCGGGGAGCTGTTTTTT	CASRQGTANTGELFF
NA	TRBJ2-3	NA	14	TRBV11-2	TGTGCCAGCAGCTGGGGACTTTCCACAGATACGCAGTATTTT	CASSWGLSTDTQYF
NA	TRBJ1-6	NA	15	TRBV28	TGTGCCAGCAGCCCCATGGAGAGGGCAAGCTCACCCCTCCACTTT	CASSPMERASSPLHF
TRBD2	TRBJ2-7	NA	16	TRBV7-2	TGTGCCAGCAGCTTAACTCGAGCTAGCGGGCCCTACGAGCAGTACTTC	CASSLTRASGPYEQYF
TRBD2	TRBJ2-3	NA	15	TRBV10-3	TGTGCCATCAGCTGGGGGAGCGGGGGGCCTGATACGCAGTATTTT	CAISWGSGGPDTQYF
TRBD1	TRBJ1-2	NA	12	TRBV27	TGTGCCAGCAGTTCGACAGGGCATGGCTACACCTTC	CASSSTGHGYTF
TRBD1	TRBJ2-6	NA	15	TRBV5-1	TGTGCCAGCAGCACAGGGGCGACTGGGGCCAACGTCCTGACTTTC	CASSTGATGANVLTF
NA	TRBJ1-5	NA	15	TRBV19	TGTGCCAGTAGTATCTTTCAGTCTAGCAATCAGCCCCAGCATTTT	CASSIFQSSNQPQHF
NA	TRBJ2-2	once	14	TRBV25-1	TGTGCCAGCGCCCCCCCGACGAACACCGGGGAGCTGTTTTTT	CASAPPTNTGELFF
NA	TRBJ1-1	NA	10	TRBV29-1	TGCAGCGTTGTGGCCACTAAGGCTTTCTTT	CSVVATKAFF
TRBD2	TRBJ2-1	NA	15	TRBV19	TGTGCCAGTAGATTTAGCGGGAGTAGCTACAATGAGCAGTTCTTC	CASRFSGSSYNEQFF
NA	TRBJ1-5	NA	13	TRBV30	TGTGCCTGGAGTGCCGGAAACAATCAGCCCCAGCATTTT	CAWSAGNNQPQHF